This T cell receptor (beta chain) was profiled in a study of cytomegalovirus exposure and HLA in healthy donors. Study as a whole: Early release data held tens of millions of unique TCRs from HLA-typed donors.

About this clone: The antigen remains undetermined.

The study's findings and limits: Follow-up analysis later connected one missense variant in DCLRE1C with trimming of TCR beta V- and J-genes.

Vbeta (60) and Jbeta (13) primers were used in the PCR. Repertoires were generated with immunoSEQ multiplex PCR, while TCRdb's copy carries only in-frame clones and drops some. Here the sample spans over 130,000 clones, more than 70% being singletons. V was shortened by 4 bases and J by 2 bases, with 10 bases between the two germline ends. CDR1 and CDR2 (germline): SGHDT, YYEEEE. The length of the CDR3 is 13 residues. The chain combines TRBV5-6 with TRBJ2-7; possible D gene TRBD2, 6 bases. The specimen was PBMCs. This clonotype was obtained from a man aged 45 to 65 in good health and CMV-seronegative. CDR3 protein: CASSADYAYEQYF. CDR3 in DNA: TGTGCCAGCAGCGCGGACTATGCCTACGAGCAGTACTTC. The entire variable domain, with the rest obtained from reference TRBV5-6 and TRBJ2-7, is as follows: DAGVTQSPTHLIKTRGQQVTLRCSPKSGHDTVSWYQQALGQGPQFIFQYYEEEERQRGNFPDRFSGHQFPNYSSELNVNALLLGDSALYLCASSADYAYEQYFGPGTRLTVT.